This TCR beta chain was documented in a study of radiotherapy plus CTLA-4 blockade in lung cancer. The study's findings and limits: Tumor-derived TCR clones expanded in blood after radiotherapy plus ipilimumab.

CDR3 size: 16 residues. The germline V gene has CDR1 SGHRS and CDR2 YFSETQ. Trimming took off 0 bases at V and 4 bases at J, with 14 bases between the two ends. Concerning this clone itself: The antigen is undetermined.

Some clones are missing from TCRdb's copy, which holds only in-frame ones; the method was immunoSEQ multiplex PCR. The profile covers 95,000 to 150,000 clones, with 90% appearing a single time and approximately 7% taken by the ten largest. This sequence joins TRBV5-1 and TRBJ1-3, with D possibly TRBD1 on 5 matching bases. Sequencing used peripheral blood, obtained from a patient treated with radiotherapy plus ipilimumab. The sequence came from a human donor with non-small cell lung cancer that progressed on radiotherapy plus ipilimumab. CDR3 DNA sequence: TGCGCCAGCAGCTTGGCAGGGTCCAGGAGGGGAAACACCATATATTTT. Amino acids: CASSLAGSRRGNTIYF.